This T cell receptor (beta chain) is from a study of monozygotic twins with cystic fibrosis. Across the whole study: Library input was 2.5 to 3.5 micrograms of fragmented DNA, with about 15 PCR cycles.

Regarding the study as a whole: Unrelated CF individuals shared fewer identical clonotypes than monozygotic CF twins. In this small cohort, shared CDR3 numbers showed no association with age, concordance or disease severity. The repertoire was suggested to be naive-dominated, clonality median around 0.01.

TCRdb keeps only in-frame clones here, not all; method: immunoSEQ multiplex PCR. The sample contains fewer than 30,000 clones, approximately 80% of which appear only once. This clone was counted a single time. Its antigen is currently unknown. The V end was cut by 2 bases, the J end by 3 bases, with 13 bases between. The CDR3 sequence is 15 residues long. CDR1 is MGHRA and CDR2 is YSYEKL in the germline V gene. The TCR comes from a girl aged 2-10 years with cystic fibrosis. The chain carries TRBV4-1 and TRBJ1-1; the D gene is possibly TRBD1 (6 bases). What was sequenced was blood. The CDR3 region has the DNA TGCGCCAGCAGCCAAACAGGGACGGGGTACACTGAAGCTTTCTTT. This encodes CASSQTGTGYTEAFF.